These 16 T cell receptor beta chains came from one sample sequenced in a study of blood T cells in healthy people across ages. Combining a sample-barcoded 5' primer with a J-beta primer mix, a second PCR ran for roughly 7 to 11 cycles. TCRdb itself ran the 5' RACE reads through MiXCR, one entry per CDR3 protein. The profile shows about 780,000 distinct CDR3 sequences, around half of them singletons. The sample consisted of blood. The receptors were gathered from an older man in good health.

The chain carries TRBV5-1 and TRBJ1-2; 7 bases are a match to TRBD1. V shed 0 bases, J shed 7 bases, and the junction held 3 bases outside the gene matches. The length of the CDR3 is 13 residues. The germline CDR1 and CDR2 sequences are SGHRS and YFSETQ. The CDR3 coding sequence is TGCGCCAGCAGCTTGGGACAGGGTAGTGGCTACACCTTC. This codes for CASSLGQGSGYTF.

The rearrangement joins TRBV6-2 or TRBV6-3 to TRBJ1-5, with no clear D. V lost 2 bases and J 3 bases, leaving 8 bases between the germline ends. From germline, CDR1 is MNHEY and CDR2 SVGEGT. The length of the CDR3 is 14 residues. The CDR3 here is CASSYTQPNQPQHF. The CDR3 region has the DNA TGTGCCAGCAGTTACACACAGCCCAATCAGCCCCAGCATTTT.

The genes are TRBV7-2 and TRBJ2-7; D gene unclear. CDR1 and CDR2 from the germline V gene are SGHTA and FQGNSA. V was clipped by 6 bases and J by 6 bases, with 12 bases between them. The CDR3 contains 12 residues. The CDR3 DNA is TGTGCCAGCAGTTTCGGAGTGCGCGAGCAGTACTTC. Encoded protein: CASSFGVREQYF.

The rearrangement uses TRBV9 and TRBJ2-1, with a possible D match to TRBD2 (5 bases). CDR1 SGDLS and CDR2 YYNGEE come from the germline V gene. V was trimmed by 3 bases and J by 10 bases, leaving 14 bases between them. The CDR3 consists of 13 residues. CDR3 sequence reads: CASSAGNSYEQFF. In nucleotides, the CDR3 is TGTGCCAGCAGCGCGGGGAACTCCTACGAGCAGTTCTTC. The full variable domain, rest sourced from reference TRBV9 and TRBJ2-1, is DSGVTQTPKHLITATGQRVTLRCSPRSGDLSVYWYQQSLDQGLQFLIQYYNGEERAKGNILERFSAQQFPDLHSELNLSSLELGDSALYFCASSAGNSYEQFFGPGTRLTVL.

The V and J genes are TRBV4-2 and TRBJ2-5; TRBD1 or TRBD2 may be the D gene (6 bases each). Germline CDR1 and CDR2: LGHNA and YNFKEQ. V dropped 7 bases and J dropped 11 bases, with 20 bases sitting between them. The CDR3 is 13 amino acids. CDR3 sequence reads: CASKQTGRSEQYF. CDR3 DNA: TGTGCCAGCAAGCAAACAGGGAGGAGTGAGCAGTACTTC.

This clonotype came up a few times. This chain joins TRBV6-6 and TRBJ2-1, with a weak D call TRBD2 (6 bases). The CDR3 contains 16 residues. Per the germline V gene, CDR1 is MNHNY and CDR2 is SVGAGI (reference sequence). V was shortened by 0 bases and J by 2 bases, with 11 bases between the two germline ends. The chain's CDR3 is CASSYSSGLAYNEQFF. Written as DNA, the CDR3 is TGTGCCAGCAGTTACTCCTCGGGACTCGCCTACAATGAGCAGTTCTTC.

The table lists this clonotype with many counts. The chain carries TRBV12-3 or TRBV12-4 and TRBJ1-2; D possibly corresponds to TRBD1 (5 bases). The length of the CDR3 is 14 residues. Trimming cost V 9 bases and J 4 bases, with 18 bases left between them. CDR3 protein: CASSVGATAYGYTF. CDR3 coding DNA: TGTGCCAGTTCCGTTGGGGCAACTGCCTATGGCTACACCTTC.

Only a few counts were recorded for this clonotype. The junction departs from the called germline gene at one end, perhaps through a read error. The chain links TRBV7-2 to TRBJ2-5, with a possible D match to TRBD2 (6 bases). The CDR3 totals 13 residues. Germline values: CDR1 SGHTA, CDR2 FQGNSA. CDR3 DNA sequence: TGTGCCAGCAGGTTAGCGGTACAAGAGACCCAGTACTTC. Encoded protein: CASRLAVQETQYF. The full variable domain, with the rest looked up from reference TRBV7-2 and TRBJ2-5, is GAGVSQSPSNKVTEKGKDVELRCDPISGHTALYWYRQSLGQGLEFLIYFQGNSAPDKSGLPSDRFSAERTGGSVSTLTIQRTQQEDSAVYLCASRLAVQETQYFGPGTRLLVL.

The CDR3 DNA sequence: TGTGCCAGCGGTACTAGCGGGTGGGATACGCAGTATTTT. This encodes CASGTSGWDTQYF. The chain carries TRBV7-8 and TRBJ2-3; 9 bases are shared with TRBD2. After removal of 8 bases from V and 6 bases from J, the junction contained 6 bases not matched to a gene. This CDR3 has 13 residues. The germline V gene has CDR1 SGHVS and CDR2 FQNEAQ.

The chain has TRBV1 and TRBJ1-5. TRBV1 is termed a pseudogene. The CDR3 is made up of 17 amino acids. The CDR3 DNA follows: TGCACCAGCAGCCAAGGATCCGAGGTGGGAAGCAATCAGCCCCAGCATTTT. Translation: CTSSQGSEVGSNQPQHF.

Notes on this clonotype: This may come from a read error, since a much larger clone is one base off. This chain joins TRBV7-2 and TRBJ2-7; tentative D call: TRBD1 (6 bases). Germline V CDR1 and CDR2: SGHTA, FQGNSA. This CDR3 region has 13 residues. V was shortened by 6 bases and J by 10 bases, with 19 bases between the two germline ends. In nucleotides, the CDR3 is TGTGCCAGCAGTTATCAACACAGGGAGTCCCAGTACTTC. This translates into CASSYQHRESQYF.

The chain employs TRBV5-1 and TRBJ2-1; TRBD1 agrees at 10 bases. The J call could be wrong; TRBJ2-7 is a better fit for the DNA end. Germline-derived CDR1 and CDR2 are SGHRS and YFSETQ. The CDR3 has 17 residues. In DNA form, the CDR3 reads TGCGCCAGCAGAAATGGTTTCGGGACAGGGGCCTACAATGAGCAGTACTTC. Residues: CASRNGFGTGAYNEQYF.

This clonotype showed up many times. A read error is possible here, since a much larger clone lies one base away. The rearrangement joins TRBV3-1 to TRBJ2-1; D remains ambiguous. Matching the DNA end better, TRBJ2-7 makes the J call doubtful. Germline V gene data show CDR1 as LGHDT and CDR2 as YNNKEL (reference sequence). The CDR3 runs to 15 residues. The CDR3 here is CASSGVSSSYNEQYF. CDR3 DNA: TGTGCCAGCAGCGGGGTGTCGAGCTCCTACAATGAGCAGTACTTC.

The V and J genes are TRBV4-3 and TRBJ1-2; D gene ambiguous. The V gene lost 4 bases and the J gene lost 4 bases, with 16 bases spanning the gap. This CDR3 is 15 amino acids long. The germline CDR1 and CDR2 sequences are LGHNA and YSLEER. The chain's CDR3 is CASSPTWQAAYGYTF. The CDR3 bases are TGCGCCAGCAGCCCCACTTGGCAGGCGGCCTATGGCTACACCTTC.

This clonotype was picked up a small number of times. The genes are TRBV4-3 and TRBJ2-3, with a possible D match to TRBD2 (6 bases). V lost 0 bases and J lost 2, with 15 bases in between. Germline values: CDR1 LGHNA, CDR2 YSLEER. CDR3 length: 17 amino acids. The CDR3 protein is CASSQDRGGRITDTQYF. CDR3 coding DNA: TGCGCCAGCAGCCAAGATCGGGGAGGCAGGATCACAGATACGCAGTATTTT.

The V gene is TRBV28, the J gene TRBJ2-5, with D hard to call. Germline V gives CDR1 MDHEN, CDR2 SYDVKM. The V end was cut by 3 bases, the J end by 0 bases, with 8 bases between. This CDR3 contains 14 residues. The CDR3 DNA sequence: TGTGCCAGCAGTTTTACTGGGTACCAAGAGACCCAGTACTTC. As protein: CASSFTGYQETQYF.